This T cell receptor beta chain emerged from a study of T-cell memory formation after mild COVID-19 (TCRdb year 2021). The study in broad terms: Most TCR sequence clusters were specific to one of the two donors. Longitudinal TCRalpha and TCRbeta repertoire sequencing tracked T-cell clones expanding and contracting after mild COVID-19 in two donors. Two young, previously healthy adult volunteers, one female and one male, were included in the cohort. What the study reported, not specific to this receptor: Only two mild cases were covered in the study, and larger cohorts including severe cases with pre-infection samples were considered necessary. Some responding clones were found in pre-infection memory, which suggests that pre-existing cross-reactive memory T cells took part in the SARS-CoV-2 response. Contracting CD4+ clones were located mainly in the CM and EM memory subsets, whereas CD8+ clones were found to be enriched in EMRA. SARS-CoV-2 specificity was not confirmed for the second-wave clones peaking on day 37. Clones contracting from day 15 to 85 had balanced CD4/CD8 phenotypes, while a second wave expanding from day 15 to 37 was biased towards CD4+.

Ficoll-Paque density gradient centrifugation was used to isolate PBMCs. This clonotype was seen a few times. Its binding antigen is unknown. Base-call qualities are not available, and no considerably larger clone is one nucleotide away. The germline V gene yields KGHDR for CDR1 and SFDVKD for CDR2. Inclusive of the bounding cysteine and phenylalanine, the CDR3 is 16 residues long. Only the CDR3 DNA stays, 48 bases, in frame from base 1. V drops 6 bases and J drops 2 bases, leaving 18 bases in between. Reads for this sample came from an Illumina NovaSeq 6000. TCRalpha and TCRbeta cDNA libraries were constructed by 5'RACE with constant-segment primers, with sample barcodes and unique molecular identifiers being introduced. RNA was extracted from every sample with Trizol reagent. Amplification of the libraries took two PCR steps, and the second step added a second sample barcode plus Illumina TruSeq adapters. The libraries were sequenced on an Illumina NovaSeq using 2 x 150 bp paired-end reads. The authors' pipeline ran thus. Demultiplexing of reads and collapsing into UMI-guided consensus sequences were performed with migec v1.2.7. Using mixcr v2.1.11, UMI consensuses were aligned to TRA and TRB V and J templates and then assembled into clonotypes. Clonotypes were classified as expanded or contracted when called significant by both edgeR and NoisET, with noise models trained on biological replicates. For edgeR calls, the thresholds were a false discovery rate-adjusted p below 0.01 and a log2 fold-change of 1. PCA with hierarchical clustering of max-normalized trajectories of the 1000 most abundant clonotypes was used as exploratory dynamics analysis. The CD4 or CD8 phenotype of responding clones was assigned using the separately sequenced CD4+ and CD8+ repertoires. TCRdb reworked the public reads: Q25 trimming with fastp, MiXCR clone assembly, productive beta chains retained. Duplicate CDR3 protein sequences are folded into a single record with the most common DNA and genes. V and J calls and clone size were set by TCRdb, not the authors. Across this sample there are hundreds of thousands of distinct CDR3 sequences, with roughly an eighth seen only once. The top ten constitute approximately 21% of the sample.

This TCR derives from a man between 18 and 35 years old who had mild COVID-19 (a few samples of this study predate the infection). The sample titles of this study are shuffled in the database, so cell type and time point are left out; the donor was told from shared clones. Recombination connected TRBV24-1 to TRBJ2-5; tentative D gene TRBD1, with 6 bases matching. The sample consisted of PBMCs or a T cell subset sorted from them (not recorded which). The nucleotide sequence reads TGTGCCACCAGTTTCCCGACAGGCCCTAATCAAGAGACCCAGTACTTC. Its protein is CATSFPTGPNQETQYF.